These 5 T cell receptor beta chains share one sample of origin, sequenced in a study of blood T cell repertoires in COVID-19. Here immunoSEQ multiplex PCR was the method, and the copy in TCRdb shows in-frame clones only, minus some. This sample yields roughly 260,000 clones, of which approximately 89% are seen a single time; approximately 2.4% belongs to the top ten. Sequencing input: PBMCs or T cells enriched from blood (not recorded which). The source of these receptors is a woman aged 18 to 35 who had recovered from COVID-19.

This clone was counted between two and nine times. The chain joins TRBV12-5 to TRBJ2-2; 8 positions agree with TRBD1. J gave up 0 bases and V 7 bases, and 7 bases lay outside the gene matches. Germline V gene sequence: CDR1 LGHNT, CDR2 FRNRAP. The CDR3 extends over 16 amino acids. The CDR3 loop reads CASAGQGSPNTGELFF. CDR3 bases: TGTGCTAGTGCCGGACAGGGTAGCCCGAACACCGGGGAGCTGTTTTTT.

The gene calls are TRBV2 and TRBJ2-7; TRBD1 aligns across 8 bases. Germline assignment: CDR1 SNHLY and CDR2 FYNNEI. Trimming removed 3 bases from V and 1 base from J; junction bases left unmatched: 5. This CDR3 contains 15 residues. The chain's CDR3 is CASSDRTGISYEQYF. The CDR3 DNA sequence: TGTGCCAGCAGTGATAGGACAGGGATATCCTACGAGCAGTACTTC. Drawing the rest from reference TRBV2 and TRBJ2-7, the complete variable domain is EPEVTQTPSHQVTQMGQEVILRCVPISNHLYFYWYRQILGQKVEFLVSFYNNEISEKSEIFDDQFSVERPDGSNFTLKIRSTKLEDSAMYFCASSDRTGISYEQYFGPGTRLTVT.

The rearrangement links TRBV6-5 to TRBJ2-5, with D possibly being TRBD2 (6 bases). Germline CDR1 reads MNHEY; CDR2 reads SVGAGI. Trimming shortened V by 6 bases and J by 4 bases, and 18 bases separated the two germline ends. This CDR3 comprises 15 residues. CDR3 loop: CASRFADGGSETQYF. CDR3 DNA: TGTGCCAGCAGGTTCGCGGACGGGGGTTCAGAGACCCAGTACTTC.

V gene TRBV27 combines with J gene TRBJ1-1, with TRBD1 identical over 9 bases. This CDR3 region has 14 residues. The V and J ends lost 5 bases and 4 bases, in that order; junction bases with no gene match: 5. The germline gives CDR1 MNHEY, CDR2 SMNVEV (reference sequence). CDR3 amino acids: CASSTDRGSTEAFF. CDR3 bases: TGTGCCAGCAGTACCGACAGGGGGTCCACTGAAGCTTTCTTT.

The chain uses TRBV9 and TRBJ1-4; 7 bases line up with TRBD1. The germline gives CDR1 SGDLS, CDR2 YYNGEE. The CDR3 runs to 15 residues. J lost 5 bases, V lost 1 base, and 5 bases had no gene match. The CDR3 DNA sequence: TGTGCCAGCAGCGTATCGACAGGGCCGAATGAAAAACTGTTTTTT. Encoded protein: CASSVSTGPNEKLFF.